Following are 26 T cell receptor beta chains from one sample sequenced in a study of T-cell reconstitution after alpha-beta-depleted transplantation in children. TCRbeta library preparation incorporated unique molecular identifiers. In TCRdb, the PCR reads were re-called with MiXCR into one record per CDR3 protein. The sample has around 580,000 distinct CDR3 sequences, 23% seen once. This specimen was PBMCs, mostly from graft donor cells, taken 360 days after TCRalphabeta/CD19-depleted stem cell transplant. The receptors were gathered from a boy under two years old who had a stem cell transplant for acute myeloid leukemia, so the T cells may come from the graft donor.

The chain has TRBV7-2 and TRBJ1-5, with TRBD1 as a possible D gene (6 bases). The CDR3 runs 15 residues. Germline V gene lookup returns CDR1 SGHTA and CDR2 FQGNSA. V lost 3 bases and J 6 bases, leaving 15 bases between the germline ends. Written as DNA, the CDR3 is TGTGCCAGCAGCTTTGACAGGTCGGTGGGTCAGCCCCAGCATTTT. This sequence encodes CASSFDRSVGQPQHF.

CDR3 region: CASNPLVAGKGFSTDTQYF. DNA for the CDR3: TGTGCCAGCAACCCCTTGGTAGCGGGGAAGGGGTTTAGCACAGATACGCAGTATTTT. The chain joins TRBV6-1 to TRBJ2-3; 8 bases fit TRBD2. This CDR3 comprises 19 residues. V gave up 7 bases and J gave up 0 bases; unmatched junction bases: 18. Germline V lookup: CDR1 MNHNS, CDR2 SASEGT.

The sample holds a few counts of this clonotype. The genes are TRBV20-1 and TRBJ2-3; 8 nucleotides agree with TRBD1. From germline, CDR1 is DFQATT and CDR2 SNEGSKA (reference sequence). This CDR3 comprises 16 residues. V was pared by 6 bases and J by 4 bases, with 15 bases of the junction left unmatched. The DNA of the CDR3 is TGCAGTGCCAGCGGGCCGAGGACAGGGCAGCCAGATACGCAGTATTTT. Translation: CSASGPRTGQPDTQYF.

The V gene is TRBV28, the J gene TRBJ2-3, with 9 bases that match TRBD2. The CDR3 contains 16 residues. Per germline, CDR1 MDHEN and CDR2 SYDVKM. V was clipped by 3 bases and J by 1 base; unmatched bases: 5. CDR3 nucleotide sequence: TGTGCCAGCAGTTTCGAAGCGGGGGGTGGCACAGATACGCAGTATTTT. It translates to CASSFEAGGGTDTQYF.

This chain uses TRBV21-1 with TRBJ2-7; the D call TRBD1 from the table was never checked on the DNA. TRBV21-1 is a pseudogene. This CDR3 contains 16 residues. The CDR3 reads CAGQGHPITNSYEQYV. As DNA, the CDR3 is TGTGCCGGCCAGGGACACCCAATTACCAACTCCTACGAGCAGTACGTC.

This clonotype occurred a few times. The genes are TRBV20-1 and TRBJ1-4, with a tentative D call TRBD1 (5 bases). The CDR3 is 15 amino acids. V lost 0 bases, J lost 7 bases, and 15 bases lay in between. Per germline, CDR1 DFQATT and CDR2 SNEGSKA (reference sequence). CDR3 protein: CSARDGTPRGEKLFF. The DNA of the CDR3 is TGCAGTGCTAGAGATGGGACTCCCCGGGGTGAAAAACTGTTTTTT.

This clonotype was observed many times. The chain is built from TRBV12-3 or TRBV12-4 and TRBJ1-1, with 8 bases aligning to TRBD1. This CDR3 spans 15 amino acids. V lost 5 bases to trimming and J lost 5 bases; unmatched junction nucleotides: 10. DNA for the CDR3: TGTGCCAGCAGTCCTTTCGGGACAGGCGGGACTGAAGCTTTCTTT. Residues: CASSPFGTGGTEAFF.

This clonotype has at least ten counts. The rearrangement links TRBV7-2 to TRBJ1-2; no clear D. There are 13 residues in the CDR3. CDR1 and CDR2 from the germline V gene are SGHTA and FQGNSA. Trimming pared 1 base from V and 6 bases from J, leaving 9 bases between. The CDR3 sequence is CASSLVLWDGYTF. In DNA, the CDR3 is TGTGCCAGCAGCTTAGTACTGTGGGATGGCTACACCTTC.

This clonotype has a count of ten or more. The chain employs TRBV7-8 and TRBJ2-2; D gene ambiguous. The germline gives CDR1 SGHVS, CDR2 FQNEAQ. Deletions cut 7 bases from V and 0 bases from J, with 9 bases between. The CDR3 is made up of 14 amino acids. This chain's CDR3 is CASKKGTNTGELFF. As DNA, the CDR3 is TGTGCCAGCAAGAAGGGAACGAACACCGGGGAGCTGTTTTTT. The variable domain in full, with the rest retrieved from reference TRBV7-8 and TRBJ2-2, is GAGVSQSPRYKVAKRGQDVALRCDPISGHVSLFWYQQALGQGPEFLTYFQNEAQLDKSGLPSDRFFAERPEGSVSTLKIQRTQQEDSAVYLCASKKGTNTGELFFGEGSRLTVL.

This clonotype was picked up many times. The chain couples TRBV6-1 to TRBJ2-7; 9 nucleotides align to TRBD1. The CDR3 sequence is 15 residues long. Germline assignment: CDR1 MNHNS and CDR2 SASEGT. The V segment lost 5 bases and the J segment 0 bases; nucleotides outside the gene matches: 5. This CDR3 is CASSNAGQGSYEQYF. DNA for the CDR3: TGTGCCAGCAGTAACGCGGGACAGGGCTCCTACGAGCAGTACTTC.

This clonotype has a handful of counts. The rearrangement links TRBV12-3 or TRBV12-4 to TRBJ2-1; D may be TRBD1 (6 bases). V was cut by 6 bases and J by 8 bases, with 14 bases left in between. The CDR3 has 13 amino acids. CDR3 sequence (DNA): TGTGCCAGCAGCCCTTCAGGGGTCCATGAGCAGTTCTTC. Translation gives CASSPSGVHEQFF.

Only one count was recorded for this clonotype. The chain couples TRBV7-2 to TRBJ2-2, with 7 bases fitting TRBD1. J lost 6 bases, V lost 4 bases, and 8 bases had no gene match. Germline CDR1 and CDR2: SGHTA and FQGNSA. There are 15 residues in the CDR3. The CDR3 region is CASSSRQGSAGELFF. Here the CDR3 DNA reads TGTGCCAGCAGCTCCAGACAGGGTAGCGCCGGGGAGCTGTTTTTT.

This chain links TRBV10-3 with TRBJ2-3; D gene unclear. V was trimmed by 4 bases and J by 0 bases, leaving 17 bases between them. CDR1 and CDR2 (germline): ENHRY, SYGVKD. CDR3 size: 17 residues. As DNA, the CDR3 is TGTGCCATCAGTGCCCAAGGTGCCGGGCGGAGCACAGATACGCAGTATTTT. Translated: CAISAQGAGRSTDTQYF.

This clonotype was counted at least ten times. The chain carries TRBV7-2 and TRBJ2-5; D is unclear. V lost 7 bases and J 2 bases, leaving 14 bases between the germline ends. From germline, CDR1 is SGHTA and CDR2 FQGNSA. This CDR3 has 14 residues. The DNA for the CDR3 is TGTGCCAGCACCCTAGGTGGGGAACAAGAGACCCAGTACTTC. Translating it yields CASTLGGEQETQYF.

V is TRBV20-1 and J is TRBJ1-5, with unresolved D. V lost 1 base and J lost 5, with 9 bases in between. Germline V gives CDR1 DFQATT, CDR2 SNEGSKA (reference sequence). CDR3 length: 13 residues. The CDR3 sequence is CSARATTHQPQHF. In DNA, the CDR3 is TGCAGTGCTAGAGCTACCACCCATCAGCCCCAGCATTTT.

The chain combines TRBV28 with TRBJ2-7; D gene ambiguous. The CDR3 extends over 12 amino acids. V shed 6 bases and J shed 4 bases, with 10 bases lying between them. CDR1 is MDHEN and CDR2 is SYDVKM in the germline V gene. CDR3 in amino acids: CASSQGPYEQYV. The CDR3 region has the DNA TGTGCCAGCAGCCAAGGGCCTTACGAGCAGTACGTC.

This chain joins TRBV12-3 or TRBV12-4 and TRBJ2-1; D ambiguous. This CDR3 is built from 14 residues. Trimming pared 3 bases from V and 4 bases from J, leaving 10 bases between. This chain's CDR3 is CASSLAPTYNEQFF. CDR3 DNA sequence: TGTGCCAGCAGTTTGGCCCCGACTTACAATGAGCAGTTCTTC.

The chain links TRBV6-5 to TRBJ1-5; tentatively, D is TRBD1 (6 bases). Germline V gene sequence: CDR1 MNHEY, CDR2 SVGAGI. V lost 3 bases to trimming and J lost 5 bases, with 11 bases between them. The CDR3 has 14 amino acids. The CDR3 protein is CASSYKAGDQPQHF. DNA for the CDR3: TGTGCCAGCAGTTATAAGGCAGGGGATCAGCCCCAGCATTTT.

Note on this clonotype: The junction departs from germline at one end; a sequencing error may be responsible. The chain recombines TRBV7-2 with TRBJ2-5, with 8 positions matching TRBD2. Germline lookup yields CDR1 SGHTA and CDR2 FQGNSA. The CDR3 is 16 amino acids. Written as DNA, the CDR3 is TGTGCCAGCAGCTTAGACCTGACTAGCGACCAAAAGACCCAGTACTTC. Translated, it gives CASSLDLTSDQKTQYF. Variable domain in full (rest from reference TRBV7-2 and TRBJ2-5): GAGVSQSPSNKVTEKGKDVELRCDPISGHTALYWYRQSLGQGLEFLIYFQGNSAPDKSGLPSDRFSAERTGGSVSTLTIQRTQQEDSAVYLCASSLDLTSDQKTQYFGPGTRLLVL.

This clonotype was seen many times. The chain carries TRBV29-1 and TRBJ2-1; possible D gene TRBD2, 5 bases. The CDR3 extends over 13 amino acids. Germline V lookup: CDR1 SQVTM, CDR2 ANQGSEA. The V gene lost 2 bases and the J gene lost 4 bases, with 9 bases spanning the gap. CDR3 in amino acids: CSVENGGYNEQFF. The CDR3, as DNA: TGCAGCGTTGAAAACGGAGGATACAATGAGCAGTTCTTC.

This clonotype was observed at least ten times. The chain is built from TRBV29-1 and TRBJ1-1, with D perhaps matching TRBD1 (6 bases). The germline V and J ends were trimmed by 4 bases and 1 base, with 16 bases remaining between them. CDR1 is SQVTM and CDR2 is ANQGSEA in the germline V gene. The CDR3 loop spans 15 amino acids. CDR3 region: CSVAFQGRTNTEAFF. The CDR3 nucleotides are TGCAGCGTTGCATTCCAGGGGAGGACGAACACTGAAGCTTTCTTT.

This clonotype has ten or more counts. The rearrangement links TRBV28 to TRBJ1-2; D unresolved. CDR1 and CDR2 (germline): MDHEN, SYDVKM. There are 13 residues in the CDR3. V was pared by 2 bases and J by 2 bases, with 6 bases between. This chain's CDR3 is CASSLSKNYGYTF. The CDR3 bases are TGTGCCAGCAGTTTAAGCAAGAACTATGGCTACACCTTC.

This clonotype was observed at least ten times. The V gene is TRBV20-1, the J gene TRBJ2-7; D possibly corresponds to TRBD1 (6 bases). V was clipped by 6 bases and J by 2 bases, with 11 bases between them. The V gene's germline CDR1 is DFQATT and CDR2 SNEGSKA (reference sequence). The CDR3 loop spans 12 amino acids. The CDR3 region is CSAGQSTYEQYF. The CDR3 DNA follows: TGCAGTGCAGGACAGTCCACCTACGAGCAGTACTTC.

This clonotype was seen a handful of times. The chain uses TRBV20-1 and TRBJ2-1; no definite D call. Between the trimmed V and J ends, which lost 7 bases and 1 base, there was a span of 17 bases. The CDR3 spans 15 residues. CDR1 is DFQATT and CDR2 is SNEGSKA in the germline V gene (reference sequence). CDR3 DNA sequence: TGCAGTGTGAACGACGGCGGTGCGTCCTACAATGAGCAGTTCTTC. Translated, it gives CSVNDGGASYNEQFF.

This clonotype turned up a few times. The chain links TRBV6-5 to TRBJ2-1; D unresolved. Germline assignment: CDR1 MNHEY and CDR2 SVGAGI. CDR3 length equals 12 residues. Trimming stripped 2 bases from V and 9 bases from J, with 8 bases between. The CDR3: CASSYGVGEQFF. DNA of the CDR3: TGTGCCAGCAGTTACGGGGTTGGTGAGCAGTTCTTC.

The chain combines TRBV24-1 with TRBJ2-1; TRBD2 matches at 9 bases. This CDR3 comprises 15 residues. V shed 2 bases, J shed 9 bases, and the junction held 7 bases outside the gene matches. Germline-derived CDR1 and CDR2 are KGHDR and SFDVKD. CDR3 in amino acids: CATSDWTSANAEQFF. The CDR3 coding sequence is TGTGCCACCAGTGATTGGACTAGCGCGAACGCTGAGCAGTTCTTC.